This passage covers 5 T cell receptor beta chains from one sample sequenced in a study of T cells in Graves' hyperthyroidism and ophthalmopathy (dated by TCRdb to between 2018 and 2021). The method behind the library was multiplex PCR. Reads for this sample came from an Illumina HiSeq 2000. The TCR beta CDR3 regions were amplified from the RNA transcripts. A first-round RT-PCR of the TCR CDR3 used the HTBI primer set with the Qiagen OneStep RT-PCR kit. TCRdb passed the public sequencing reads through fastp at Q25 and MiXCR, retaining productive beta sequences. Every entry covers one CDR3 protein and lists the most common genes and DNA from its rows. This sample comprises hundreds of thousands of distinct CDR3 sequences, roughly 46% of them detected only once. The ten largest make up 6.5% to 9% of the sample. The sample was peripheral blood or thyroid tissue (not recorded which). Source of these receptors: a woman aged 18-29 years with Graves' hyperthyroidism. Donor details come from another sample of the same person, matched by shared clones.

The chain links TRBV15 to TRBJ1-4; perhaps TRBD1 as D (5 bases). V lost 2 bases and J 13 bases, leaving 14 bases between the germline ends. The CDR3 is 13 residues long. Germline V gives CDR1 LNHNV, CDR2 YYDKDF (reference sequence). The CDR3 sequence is CATSRPRGLRLFF. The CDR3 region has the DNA TGTGCCACCAGCAGACCTCGGGGGTTGCGACTGTTTTTT.

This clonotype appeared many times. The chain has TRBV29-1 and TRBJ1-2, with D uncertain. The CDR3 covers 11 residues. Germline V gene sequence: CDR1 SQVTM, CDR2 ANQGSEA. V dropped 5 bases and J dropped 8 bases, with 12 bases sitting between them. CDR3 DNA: TGCAGCGTTTGGGGAGGATTAGGCTACACCTTC. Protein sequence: CSVWGGLGYTF. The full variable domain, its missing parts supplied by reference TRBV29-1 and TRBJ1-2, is SAVISQKPSRDICQRGTSLTIQCQVDSQVTMMFWYRQQPGQSLTLIATANQGSEATYESGFVIDKFPISRPNLTFSTLTVSNMSPEDSSIYLCSVWGGLGYTFGSGTRLTVV.

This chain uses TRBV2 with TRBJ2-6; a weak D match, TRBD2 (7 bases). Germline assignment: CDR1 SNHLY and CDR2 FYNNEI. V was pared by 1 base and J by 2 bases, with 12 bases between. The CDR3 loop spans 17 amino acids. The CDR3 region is CASSEEGRDTGANVLTF. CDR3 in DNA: TGTGCCAGCAGTGAAGAGGGGAGGGACACTGGGGCCAACGTCCTGACTTTC.

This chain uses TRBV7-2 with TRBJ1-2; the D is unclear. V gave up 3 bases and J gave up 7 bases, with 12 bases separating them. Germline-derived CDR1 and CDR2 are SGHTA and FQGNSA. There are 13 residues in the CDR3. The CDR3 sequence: CASSLGRLPGYTF. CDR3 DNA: TGTGCCAGCAGCTTGGGGAGGCTCCCTGGCTACACCTTC.

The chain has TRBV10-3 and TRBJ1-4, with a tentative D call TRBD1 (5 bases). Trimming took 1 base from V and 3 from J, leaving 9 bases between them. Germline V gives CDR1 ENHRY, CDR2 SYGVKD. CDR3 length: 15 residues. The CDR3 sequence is CAISEWMGPNEKLFF. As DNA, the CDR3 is TGTGCCATCAGTGAGTGGATGGGGCCTAATGAAAAACTGTTTTTT.